This record looks at one TCR beta chain sequence and its context. These data originate in a study of blood T cell repertoires in COVID-19. Across the whole study: COVID-19 samples collected from the United States, Italy and Spain covered acute and convalescent phases. T cells, B-cell-depleted T cells, or PBMCs supplied cDNA or gDNA.

The germline CDR1 and CDR2 sequences are LNHDA and SQIVND (reference sequence). The CDR3 covers 15 residues. The ends were cut back, 4 bases at V and 1 base at J, with 14 bases in the middle. Per the original data handling: Estimates of nucleated cell counts were drawn from the amplification of reference gene primers. Profiling relied on immunoSEQ multiplex PCR, and the TCRdb table lists in-frame clones only, not all of them. V, J and clone size are those of that table, while D and trimming were read from the DNA. The profile covers a few hundred thousand clones, with 80% to 90% appearing a single time and roughly 2.8% taken by the ten largest.

Sample: peripheral blood. The receptor was isolated from a man between 45 and 60 years old who had recovered from COVID-19. The genes are TRBV19 and TRBJ2-7, with a tentative D call TRBD2 (6 bases). The CDR3 loop reads CASSRLGGKSYEQYF. CDR3 sequence (DNA): TGTGCCAGTAGTAGGTTAGGAGGGAAATCCTACGAGCAGTACTTC.